The 9 T cell receptor beta chains reported below all come from one sample, sequenced in a study of blood T cell repertoires in COVID-19. Assay used: immunoSEQ multiplex PCR; TCRdb lists only in-frame clones, some missing. The sample yields 200,000 to 250,000 clones, 87% seen once. Sequenced: peripheral blood. Every receptor here comes from a man younger than 35 with active or convalescent COVID-19.

V is TRBV5-4 and J is TRBJ2-1, with a weak D call TRBD2 (6 bases). The germline V gene has CDR1 SGHNT and CDR2 YYREEE (reference sequence). This CDR3 contains 16 residues. V was clipped by 0 bases and J by 3 bases, with 13 bases between them. The CDR3, as DNA: TGTGCCAGCAGCTTGGGGGGCGGGACGCTCTACAATGAGCAGTTCTTC. Translating gives CASSLGGGTLYNEQFF.

V usage is TRBV6-1 and J usage is TRBJ1-1; 7 bases line up with TRBD1. The CDR3 extends over 17 amino acids. Losses at the gene ends were 0 bases for V and 2 bases for J; bases not matched to a gene: 9. CDR1 is MNHNS, CDR2 SASEGT, per germline. In nucleotides, the CDR3 is TGTGCCAGCAGTGAAGCAAAGACAGGGTATTACAACACTGAAGCTTTCTTT. It specifies CASSEAKTGYYNTEAFF.

The rearrangement links TRBV7-3 to TRBJ1-2, with 10 bases aligning to TRBD1. CDR1 and CDR2 from the germline V gene are SGHTA and FQGTGA. The CDR3 contains 13 residues. The trim removed 4 bases at V and 6 bases at J, leaving 2 bases unmatched. CDR3 amino acids: CASSSTGGDGYTF. For the CDR3, the DNA is TGTGCCAGCAGCTCGACAGGGGGCGATGGCTACACCTTC.

This clone was counted only a few times. V and J are TRBV11-2 and TRBJ1-4; D gene unclear. The CDR3 length is 14 residues. From germline, CDR1 is SGHAT and CDR2 FQNNGV. The V end was cut by 4 bases, the J end by 1 base, with 7 bases between. This chain's CDR3 is CASSSGLTNEKLFF. The CDR3 bases are TGTGCCAGCAGCTCGGGGTTAACTAATGAAAAACTGTTTTTT.

This chain links TRBV19 with TRBJ2-1; no clear D. The CDR3 spans 13 residues. Trimming removed 5 bases from V and 6 bases from J, with 11 bases in between. Germline assignment: CDR1 LNHDA and CDR2 SQIVND (reference sequence). CDR3 sequence reads: CASSLGLSNEQFF. As DNA, the CDR3 is TGTGCCAGTAGTCTGGGCCTCTCCAATGAGCAGTTCTTC.

In this sample, this clone turned up a few times. The rearrangement uses TRBV6-4 and TRBJ2-3, with TRBD1 matching 9 bases. Trimming at V came to 7 bases and at J to 5 bases, leaving 7 bases not matched to a gene. In germline, CDR1 is MRHNA, CDR2 SNTAGT. The CDR3 consists of 14 residues. The CDR3 sequence is CASIYRGRGDTQYF. The CDR3 bases are TGTGCCAGCATATACAGGGGGCGCGGAGATACGCAGTATTTT.

This clone was detected once. This chain links TRBV6-2 or TRBV6-3 with TRBJ2-3; D not resolved. CDR3 length equals 14 residues. CDR1 and CDR2 (germline): MNHEY, SVGEGT. The germline V and J ends were trimmed by 2 bases and 5 bases, with 11 bases remaining between them. DNA of the CDR3: TGTGCCAGCAGTTACGATTTTCTCGGAGATACGCAGTATTTT. Translating gives CASSYDFLGDTQYF.

This sequence joins TRBV11-2 and TRBJ1-3, with unresolved D. V was clipped by 6 bases and J by 4 bases, with 10 bases between them. The CDR3 runs 13 residues. Germline CDR1 SGHAT, CDR2 FQNNGV. The CDR3 DNA is TGTGCCAGCAGTCCCCGGAGGGGAAACACCATATATTTT. This translates into CASSPRRGNTIYF.

CDR3 coding DNA: TGTGCCAGCAGTGAAAAGTTCGGGGGGAGTTCTAACTATGGCTACACCTTC. Translating gives CASSEKFGGSSNYGYTF. The rearrangement links TRBV6-4 to TRBJ1-2; maybe TRBD1 (5 bases). Trimming took 3 bases from V and 0 from J, leaving 17 bases between them. Per the germline V gene, CDR1 is MRHNA and CDR2 is SNTAGT. There are 17 residues in the CDR3.